This entry describes one TCR beta chain. Germline loops: CDR1 LNHDA, CDR2 SQIVND (reference sequence). The CDR3 consists of 12 residues. The V and J ends lost 10 bases and 0 bases respectively, with 9 bases between them. This entry comes from a study of control samples from healthy donors and cancer patients. Clones were sequenced by immunoSEQ multiplex PCR, and TCRdb holds only the in-frame ones, with some missing. The table shows 100,000 to 150,000 clones, with over 75% occurring only once. The source of this sequence is a man in his fifties in good health. V gene TRBV19 combines with J gene TRBJ1-1; D not resolved. The sample taken for sequencing was blood. The CDR3 loop is CATSVMNTEAFF. The CDR3 DNA reads as TGTGCCACATCAGTGATGAACACTGAAGCTTTCTTT.